Listed below are T cell receptor beta chains from one sample, sequenced in a study of cytomegalovirus exposure and HLA in healthy donors. TCRdb's copy holds only in-frame clones and misses some; the assay was immunoSEQ multiplex PCR. Of hundreds of thousands of clones in the sample, approximately 78% are singletons; the top ten hold about 0.47%. Sequenced input: PBMCs. These receptors were obtained from a boy aged 5-17 years in good health and CMV-seronegative. Both conserved end residues are part of each CDR3. A D gene is named only where the DNA matches it firmly. Size values are once, few and many counts, or a class for expanded clones, and some rows have none.

TRBJ1-1,TRBV6-6,NA,TRBD1,TGTGCCAGCAGTACAGGGGGCTCCACTGAAGCTTTCTTT,CASSTGGSTEAFF
TRBJ2-3,TRBV5-4,NA,TRBD2,TGTGCCAGCAGCTCAAGACTAGCGGGAGGCACAGATACGCAGTATTTT,CASSSRLAGGTDTQYF
TRBJ2-4,TRBV11-3,NA,NA,TGTGCCAGCAGCCTGGGGGCCCCCCTTTACTTC,CASSLGAPLYF
TRBJ2-3,TRBV6-5,NA,NA,TGTGCCAGCAGGTTGGCTAGCGAGACAGATACGCAGTATTTT,CASRLASETDTQYF
TRBJ1-1,TRBV27,NA,TRBD1,TGTGCCAGCCGAGATTATTCGACAGGGGCTTCATCGAAGTTGGCTTTCTTT,CASRDYSTGASSKLAFF
TRBJ2-7,TRBV6-1,NA,NA,TGTGCCAGCAGTGAAGGCCCCCCTCGGGGCGAGCAGTACTTC,CASSEGPPRGEQYF
TRBJ2-3,TRBV7-2,few,NA,TGTGCCAGCAGCTTACACATCCCTAGCACAGATACGCAGTATTTT,CASSLHIPSTDTQYF
TRBJ2-1,TRBV10-1,NA,TRBD2,TGCGCCAGCAGTGTCGAAGCGGGAGGTATAAATGAGCAGTTCTTC,CASSVEAGGINEQFF
TRBJ2-5,TRBV10-3,few,TRBD1,TGTGCCATCAGTATACAGGGGGCTCAAGAGACCCAGTACTTC,CAISIQGAQETQYF
TRBJ1-5,TRBV19,NA,NA,TGTGCCAGTAGCCGGACAGCCGTAAGGGAGCCCCAGCATTTT,CASSRTAVREPQHF
TRBJ1-2,TRBV19,NA,TRBD1,TGTGCCAGTAGAGGACAGGGTTTTTATGGCTACACCTTC,CASRGQGFYGYTF
TRBJ1-1,TRBV27,NA,TRBD1,TGTGCCAGCAGTCCTTCAGGGGGGAACATGAACACTGAAGCTTTCTTT,CASSPSGGNMNTEAFF
TRBJ1-1,TRBV19,NA,NA,TGTGCCAGTAGTCCCTACAGGGATCCTTTGGTTTTCTTT,CASSPYRDPLVFF
TRBJ2-5,TRBV5-4,NA,NA,TGTGCCAGCAGCTTGTATCGGTCTAGAGGGCAAGAGACCCAGTACTTC,CASSLYRSRGQETQYF
TRBJ1-1,TRBV27,once,TRBD1,TGTGCCAGCAGTTTTCTTGGACAGGGCAAAGCTTTCTTT,CASSFLGQGKAFF
TRBJ1-6,TRBV7-6,NA,NA,TGTGCCAGCAGTTTTTTTATTGGGACACTTAATTCACCCCTCCACTTT,CASSFFIGTLNSPLHF
TRBJ1-1,TRBV27,NA,NA,TGTGCCAGCCTCCGGGGGGGGCCCGGCACTGAAGCTTTCTTT,CASLRGGPGTEAFF
TRBJ2-1,TRBV27,NA,NA,TGTGCCAGCAGTCCCGCCGGGCGGGGGCCTCGGAATGAGCAGTTCTTC,CASSPAGRGPRNEQFF
TRBJ2-7,TRBV7-6,NA,TRBD2,TGTGCCAGCAGCCCATCGGGACTAGCGGGAGACTACGAGCAGTACTTC,CASSPSGLAGDYEQYF
TRBJ1-4,TRBV11-3,few,NA,TGTGCCAGCAGCTTAGACACACAGAGAGCTAATGAAAAACTGTTTTTT,CASSLDTQRANEKLFF
TRBJ1-4,TRBV5-6,few,NA,TGTGCCAGCTCATATGTACGCGCGCGAAAACTGTTTTTT,CASSYVRARKLFF
TRBJ1-2,TRBV6-5,NA,NA,TGTGCCAGCAGTTACGTGAGGAGTAACTATGGCTACACCTTC,CASSYVRSNYGYTF
TRBJ2-1,TRBV11-3,NA,NA,TGTGCCAGCAGCTTAGGGGGGAGGGAGCAGTTCTTC,CASSLGGREQFF
TRBJ2-5,TRBV5-1,NA,NA,TGCGCCAGCAAGGTCTCCCAGGGCGGCGGAGAGACCCAGTACTTC,CASKVSQGGGETQYF
TRBJ2-3,TRBV10-3,NA,NA,TGTGCCATCATTCCCGACGGGGGAATCACAGATACGCAGTATTTT,CAIIPDGGITDTQYF
TRBJ2-3,TRBV12-5,NA,NA,TGTGCTAGTGGGGAACGGACAGCAGGCACAGATACGCAGTATTTT,CASGERTAGTDTQYF
TRBJ2-5,TRBV5-4,NA,NA,TGTGCCAGCAGCTTGGGTTGGGCAGGGAAAGAGACCCAGTACTTC,CASSLGWAGKETQYF
TRBJ2-7,TRBV5-4,NA,TRBD1,TGTGCCAGCAGCCAAAAGACAGGGAGCTCCTACGAGCAGTACTTC,CASSQKTGSSYEQYF
TRBJ2-2,TRBV4-1,NA,TRBD1,TGCGCCAGCAGCCAAGGTAGGGGGCAGAGAGAAACCGGGGAGCTGTTTTTT,CASSQGRGQRETGELFF
TRBJ1-2,TRBV9,NA,NA,TGTGCCAGCAGCTCCGGAGGGAACCATGGCTACACCTTC,CASSSGGNHGYTF
TRBJ2-1,TRBV29-1,NA,NA,TGCAGCGTTGAAAGGGGTGATGTCTTCTTC,CSVERGDVFF
TRBJ1-2,TRBV11-2,NA,NA,TGTGCCAGCAGAAGGGGGTTTAACTATGGCTACACCTTC,CASRRGFNYGYTF
TRBJ1-5,TRBV6-1,NA,NA,TGTGCCAGCAGGGTGGGGGGGGCTCACAATCAGCCCCAGCATTTT,CASRVGGAHNQPQHF
TRBJ1-1,TRBV30,NA,NA,TGTGCCTGGATCCGAGGAGGGAAAGAAGCTTTCTTT,CAWIRGGKEAFF
TRBJ2-1,TRBV5-1,NA,TRBD2,TGCGCCAGCAGCCTCTGGACTAGGACCGGTGAGCAGTTCTTC,CASSLWTRTGEQFF
TRBJ2-5,TRBV5-4,once,TRBD2,TGTGCCAGCAGCACTGCTAGCGGGAGGGGTGAGACCCAGTACTTC,CASSTASGRGETQYF
TRBJ2-7,TRBV21-1,NA,NA,TGTGCCAGCAGCACCCGTGCCGGGACAGGGCGCGAGCAGTACTTC,CASSTRAGTGREQYF